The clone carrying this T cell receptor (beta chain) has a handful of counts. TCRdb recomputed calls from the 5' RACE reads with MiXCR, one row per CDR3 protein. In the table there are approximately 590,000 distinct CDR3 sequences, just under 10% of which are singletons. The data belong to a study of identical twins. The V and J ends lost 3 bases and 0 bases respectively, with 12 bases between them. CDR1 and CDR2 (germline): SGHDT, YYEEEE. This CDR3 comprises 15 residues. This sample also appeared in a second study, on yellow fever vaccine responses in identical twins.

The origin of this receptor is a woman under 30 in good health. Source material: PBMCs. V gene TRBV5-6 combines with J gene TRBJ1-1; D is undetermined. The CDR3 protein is CASSSRRILNTEAFF. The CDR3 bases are TGTGCCAGCAGCTCACGACGGATTTTGAACACTGAAGCTTTCTTT.